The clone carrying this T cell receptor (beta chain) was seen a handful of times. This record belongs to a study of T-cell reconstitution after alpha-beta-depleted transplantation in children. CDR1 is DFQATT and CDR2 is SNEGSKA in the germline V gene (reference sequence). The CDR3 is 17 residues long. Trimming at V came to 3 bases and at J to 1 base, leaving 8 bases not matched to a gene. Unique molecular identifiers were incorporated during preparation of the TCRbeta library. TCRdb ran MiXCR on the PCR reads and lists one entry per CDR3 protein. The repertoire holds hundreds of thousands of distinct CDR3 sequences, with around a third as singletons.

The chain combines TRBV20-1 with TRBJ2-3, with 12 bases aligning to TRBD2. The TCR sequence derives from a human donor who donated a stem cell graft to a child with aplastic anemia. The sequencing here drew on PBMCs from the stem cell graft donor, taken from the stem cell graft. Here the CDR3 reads CSARRPSGRAGTDTQYF. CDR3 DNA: TGCAGTGCTAGGAGGCCTAGCGGGAGGGCCGGCACAGATACGCAGTATTTT.